This T cell receptor beta chain emerged from a study of OX40 agonist ivuxolimab in advanced cancers. As for the study more broadly: Ivuxolimab, which targeted the costimulatory receptor OX40 (CD134), was an agonistic, fully human IgG2 monoclonal antibody. In the dose-escalation cohort, 82.7% of patients were male, and the mean age was approximately 64 years, with a range of about 20 to 79. Peripheral TCRbeta sequencing was intended to test whether TCR sequence diversity was altered and clonal T-cell expansion was caused by ivuxolimab. Intravenous ivuxolimab was administered to patients every 2 weeks at six dose levels: 0.01, 0.1, 0.3, 1.5, 3 and 10 mg/kg. Prior anti-PD-1, anti-PD-L1 or anti-CTLA-4 therapy was permitted, and approximately 39% of dose-escalation patients had received checkpoint inhibitors. Partial responses occurred in three dose-escalation patients, of whom one had hepatocellular carcinoma and two had cutaneous melanoma. The paper covers the monotherapy dose-escalation part of the phase I ivuxolimab trial, which included N ≈ 50 patients. Of the roughly 52 patients in dose escalation, 19 had hepatocellular carcinoma, about 15 had melanoma, 9 had renal cell carcinoma and 9 had head and neck cancer. General study outcomes and caveats: In the 0.1-3.0 mg/kg groups, partial responders had among the lowest normalized peripheral clonal expansion, particularly in CD8+ T cells. At doses of 0.1 to 3.0 mg/kg, clonal expansion of both CD4+ and CD8+ blood T cells was observed from baseline to week 6. Antigen specificity was not determined for the clonally expanded peripheral T cells. Low levels of normalized T-cell clonal expansion were also shown by some nonresponding patients. After ivuxolimab, expanded clones were on average more numerous among CD8+ T cells than among CD4+ T cells.

As concerns this clone: No antigen is known for it. Base qualities are not recorded, but no much larger clone differs from it by a single base.

The CDR3 sequence holds 14 residues, the cysteine and phenylalanine included. Only the CDR3 DNA is retained, 42 bases long and in frame from the first base. V ends up 3 bases short and J 4 bases short, with an unmatched junction base count of 4. From a lookup of the germline V gene, CDR1 and CDR2 are SQVTM and ANQGSEA. For sequencing of the TCRbeta CDR3 region, genomic DNA was extracted from the sorted cells. TCRbeta CDR3 regions were sequenced using the immunoSEQ Assay. TCRdb holds this immuneACCESS table with in-frame rearrangements only. Some clones are missing; in checked studies, unresolved V genes explain under half, and the rest has no known cause. The sample has tens of thousands of clones on record, around four fifths of them singletons. In total, the top ten clones hold about 31% of the sample. The trial excluded patients who had a history of autoimmune disease or who were on systemic immunosuppression. In every dose cohort, peripheral blood was drawn for TCR sequencing at baseline, cycle 4 day 1, and cycle 7 day 1. Samples came from an open-label, multicenter, first-in-human phase I dose-escalation trial of ivuxolimab. Adults with locally advanced or metastatic melanoma, renal cell, hepatocellular, or head and neck squamous cell carcinoma were enrolled in the trial. Before TCR sequencing, CD4+ and CD8+ T cells were separately sorted from peripheral blood.

Recombination linked TRBV29-1 to TRBJ2-2, and 8 bases in between align with TRBD1. This clonotype was sampled from an adult with an advanced solid tumor such as melanoma, head and neck, liver or kidney cancer. The sequencing used CD4+ or CD8+ T cells sorted from blood, collected in a trial of the OX40 agonist ivuxolimab. The nucleotides are TGCAGCGTTGAGGGACAGGCCAGCACCGGGGAGCTGTTTTTT. Translated, this is CSVEGQASTGELFF.